This T cell receptor (beta chain) was sequenced in a study of T cells in Graves' hyperthyroidism and ophthalmopathy. Absence of ophthalmopathy progression within 18 months defined stable Graves' hyperthyroidism. Patients aged 18 to 65 with hyperthyroidism were newly diagnosed, with duration under 2 months. Criteria for exclusion of patients were uncontrolled infection, other autoimmune disease, pregnancy or lactation. CDR1 and CDR2 (germline): KGHSH, LQKENI. The CDR3 consists of 15 residues. Researchers took RNA transcripts and amplified the TCR beta CDR3 regions from them. HTBI primers were the set used in a first-round RT-PCR of the TCR CDR3. Via MiXCR, TCRdb re-called the multiplex PCR reads, giving one row per CDR3 protein. Of 460,000 or so distinct CDR3 sequences in the sample, approximately 15% were seen once. Points from the study as a whole: Among clonotypes expanded in thyroid above 0.001, most were also found in blood.

This clonotype was seen a handful of times. Its target is not known. The junction differs from germline at one of its ends, possibly a read error. The chain has TRBV18 and TRBJ1-1; D may be TRBD1 (6 bases). The receptor was isolated from a woman between 18 and 29 years old with Graves' hyperthyroidism. The sequencing sample was made of blood. The CDR3 protein is CASSPPQARGTEAFF. CDR3 nucleotide sequence: TGTGCCAGCTCCCCACCCCAGGCAAGGGGGACTGAAGCTTTCTTT.